This TCR beta chain was captured in a study of blood T cell repertoires in COVID-19 (dated by TCRdb to 2020 to 2022). Background for the entire study: The collaborator samples originated in the United States, Italy and Spain and spanned the acute and convalescent phases of COVID-19. The dataset comprised deeply sampled blood TCRbeta repertoires from subjects exposed to, actively infected with, or recovered from COVID-19. A de-identified subject ID, COVID-19 status, age in years and sex were almost always included in the sample metadata. The repertoires were released in a freely available public database meant as a resource for research on the immune response to SARS-CoV-2. The material from the prospective study consisted of cDNA or gDNA derived from T cells, B-cell-depleted T cells, or PBMCs. Where HLA class I and class II types were available, the types were taken from metadata supplied by the sample provider, not from assay-based typing. The samples were drawn from the first 160 participants of the ongoing ImmuneRACE study and from 950 to 1,500 subjects provided by 6 global collaborators.

Results the study describes overall, beyond this receptor: The amount of clinical and demographic metadata varied by source and participant and was provided uncurated.

TCRbeta CDR3 regions were amplified from genomic DNA using the immunoSEQ Assay, a bias-controlled multiplex PCR. Under the source paper's analysis protocol: Nucleated cell counts per sample were estimated from amplification of reference gene primers within the assay. To quantify the absolute abundance of each unique TCRbeta CDR3 rearrangement, sequence reads were collapsed and filtered. For each sample, productive Simpson clonality was calculated by taking the square root of Simpson's diversity index across productive rearrangements. As stored in TCRdb, this immuneACCESS dataset retains in-frame rearrangements with V and J assigned. A fraction of the clones does not appear; measured against another copy, unresolved V genes explain less than half of the discrepancy, and the remainder lacks a known reason. Clone size and V and J calls were adopted from that table, with D and trimming inferred from the DNA. This sample gives approximately 170,000 clones in total; less than 85% of them show up just once. About 4.4% of the sample belongs to the ten largest clones.

Participants in the prospective study were enrolled through a virtual design, were aged 18 to 89 years, and lived in roughly 24 United States geographic areas. To assign participants to cohorts, the prospective study relied on clinical history that participants themselves reported in a screening survey and a study questionnaire. Recovered participants in ImmuneRACE Cohort 3 were defined by two consecutive negative NP/OP PCR tests, clearance by a healthcare professional, or resolution of symptoms. In the prospective study, mobile phlebotomists collected whole blood, serum and a nasopharyngeal or oropharyngeal swab from each participant. Additional blood draws and questionnaires over an approximately 2-month period could optionally be provided by prospective study participants. Blood samples from the prospective study were shipped frozen or at room temperature prior to DNA extraction. V is shortened by 3 bases, J by 2 bases, and the region joining them spans 8 bases. From its cysteine to its phenylalanine, the CDR3 spans 14 amino acids. The only DNA kept is the CDR3, 42 bases in frame from the first base. From the germline V gene, CDR1 is SGHNT and CDR2 is YENEEA.

This clone was found a few times. The specificity of this receptor is unknown. Base quality data are lacking; no much larger clone is found one base away. Sequencing used PBMCs or T cells enriched from blood (not recorded which). Recombination joined TRBV11-3 with TRBJ2-1; tentative D gene TRBD2, with 6 bases matching. The clonotype was recovered from a woman aged 45 to 65 who had recovered from COVID-19. CDR3 sequence: CASSFAGPYNEQFF. The base sequence is TGTGCCAGCAGCTTCGCGGGGCCCTACAATGAGCAGTTCTTC. The full variable domain, completed from the reference TRBV11-3 and TRBJ2-1 proteins outside the CDR3, reads EAGVVQSPRYKIIEKKQPVAFWCNPISGHNTLYWYLQNLGQGPELLIRYENEEAVDDSQLPKDRFSAERLKGVDSTLKIQPAELGDSAVYLCASSFAGPYNEQFFGPGTRLTVL.